Following are 11 T cell receptor beta chains from one sample sequenced in a study of T-cell memory formation after mild COVID-19. TCRdb reanalysed the 5' RACE reads using MiXCR and keeps one entry per CDR3 protein. The sample includes fewer than 550,000 distinct CDR3 sequences, roughly 20% seen only once; the top ten take around 8.4%. Sequencing was carried out using PBMCs or a T cell subset sorted from them (not recorded which). These receptors all stem from an adult woman who had mild COVID-19 (a few samples of this study predate the infection). Cell type and time point are not known.

This sequence joins TRBV7-9 and TRBJ2-1; tentatively, D is TRBD1 (6 bases). CDR1 is SEHNR and CDR2 is FQNEAQ in the germline V gene (reference sequence). This CDR3 spans 15 amino acids. The germline V and J ends were trimmed by 3 bases and 2 bases, with 11 bases remaining between them. For the CDR3, the DNA is TGTGCCAGCAGCTTGACAGGCTACACCTACAATGAGCAGTTCTTC. Its protein is CASSLTGYTYNEQFF. The whole variable domain, remainder taken from reference TRBV7-9 and TRBJ2-1, is DTGVSQNPRHKITKRGQNVTFRCDPISEHNRLYWYRQTLGQGPEFLTYFQNEAQLEKSRLLSDRFSAERPKGSFSTLEIQRTEQGDSAMYLCASSLTGYTYNEQFFGPGTRLTVL.

V and J are TRBV7-2 and TRBJ2-3; 8 bases are a match to TRBD1. Germline loops: CDR1 SGHTA, CDR2 FQGNSA. This CDR3 spans 14 amino acids. Trimming removed 8 bases from V and 7 bases from J; junction bases left unmatched: 11. The CDR3 DNA sequence: TGTGCCAGCCGAGGTGCAGGGGGCTTGAATACGCAGTATTTT. Its protein is CASRGAGGLNTQYF.

The chain employs TRBV10-3 and TRBJ2-7, with a possible D match to TRBD1 (6 bases). The germline gives CDR1 ENHRY, CDR2 SYGVKD. The CDR3 length is 14 residues. Trimming shortened V by 10 bases and J by 2 bases, and 18 bases separated the two germline ends. CDR3 in amino acids: CATRTDPRAYEQYF. In DNA form, the CDR3 reads TGTGCCACTCGGACAGACCCCAGGGCCTACGAGCAGTACTTC.

This clonotype was seen more than once but under ten times. The J gene is TRBJ2-1, the V gene TRBV6-2 or TRBV6-3, with D unresolved. V was trimmed by 6 bases and J by 8 bases, leaving 14 bases between them. Germline CDR1 MNHEY, CDR2 SVGEGT. This CDR3 region has 13 residues. DNA for the CDR3: TGTGCCAGCAGCCTGACATATCGGGATGAGCAGTTCTTC. Amino acid sequence: CASSLTYRDEQFF.

This clonotype has a single count. The rearrangement joins TRBV19 to TRBJ1-2; D not resolved. The V end was cut by 4 bases, the J end by 5 bases, with 20 bases between. The length of the CDR3 is 16 residues. Germline-derived CDR1 and CDR2 are LNHDA and SQIVND (reference sequence). The CDR3 nucleotides read TGTGCCAGTAGTACCCTCGATGGGTCCTTTTCGTATGGCTACACCTTC. Protein sequence: CASSTLDGSFSYGYTF.

This clonotype was seen a few times. The chain carries TRBV2 and TRBJ2-5, with D possibly being TRBD2 (5 bases). Trimming removed 6 bases at V and 1 base at J, with 9 bases between. CDR1 SNHLY and CDR2 FYNNEI come from the germline V gene. The CDR3 spans 13 residues. CDR3 residues: CASRRGPQETQYF. The CDR3 coding sequence is TGTGCCAGCAGAAGAGGGCCCCAAGAGACCCAGTACTTC.

This clonotype was seen only a few times. The chain links TRBV5-6 to TRBJ2-7; TRBD2 agrees at 7 bases. V gave up 1 base and J gave up 5 bases; unmatched junction bases: 9. The germline gives CDR1 SGHDT, CDR2 YYEEEE. The CDR3 has 15 amino acids. CDR3 residues: CASSLSGLGSDEQYF. CDR3 nucleotides: TGTGCCAGCAGCTTGAGTGGACTAGGAAGTGACGAGCAGTACTTC.

This clonotype was detected a few times. This chain uses TRBV21-1 with TRBJ1-4. TRBV21-1 is an annotated pseudogene. The CDR3 loop spans 15 amino acids. As DNA, the CDR3 is TGTGCCAGCAGCAAAGCGGGGCAGACTAATGAAAAACTGTTTTTT. Its protein is CASSKAGQTNEKLFF.

This clonotype was observed at least ten times. The J gene is TRBJ1-1, the V gene TRBV30; no reliable D call. CDR3 length equals 14 residues. Trimming took 0 bases from V and 6 from J, leaving 14 bases between them. Germline CDR1 is GTSNPN and CDR2 is SVGIG (reference sequence). The CDR3 loop is CAWSVRAVGAEAFF. The CDR3 coding sequence is TGTGCCTGGAGTGTACGAGCCGTCGGCGCTGAAGCTTTCTTT.

This chain connects TRBV19 to TRBJ2-3, with D perhaps TRBD1 (6 bases). Germline V lookup: CDR1 LNHDA, CDR2 SQIVND (reference sequence). V was shortened by 4 bases and J by 3 bases, with 8 bases between the two germline ends. This CDR3 comprises 13 residues. The CDR3 protein is CASSTQGTDTQYF. The CDR3 DNA is TGTGCCAGTAGTACTCAGGGGACAGATACGCAGTATTTT.

The genes are TRBV24-1 and TRBJ1-2; 8 positions match TRBD1. The J segment lost 4 bases and the V segment lost 4 bases, leaving 4 bases of the junction unmatched. The germline CDR1 and CDR2 sequences are KGHDR and SFDVKD. The CDR3 is 14 residues long. The CDR3: CATSDWTGSYGYTF. The CDR3 coding sequence is TGTGCCACCAGTGACTGGACAGGGTCCTATGGCTACACCTTC.